The 23 T cell receptor beta chains listed next were all sequenced from one sample in a study of cytomegalovirus exposure and HLA in healthy donors. Both 60 Vbeta primers and 13 Jbeta primers went into the PCR. The data were produced by immunoSEQ multiplex PCR, yet TCRdb's version contains in-frame clones alone and is incomplete. The data show about 130,000 clones, roughly three quarters seen once. Material for sequencing was PBMCs. The receptors originated from a woman between 35 and 50 years old in good health and CMV-seronegative.

The genes are TRBV7-8 and TRBJ1-1; TRBD1 aligns across 10 bases. CDR1 and CDR2 from the germline V gene are SGHVS and FQNEAQ. CDR3 length equals 16 residues. V lost 0 bases, J lost 6 bases, and 7 bases stayed unmatched. DNA for the CDR3: TGTGCCAGCAGCTTAGCGCGTGGGACAGGGGACCCTGAAGCTTTCTTT. Translation: CASSLARGTGDPEAFF.

The chain is built from TRBV28 and TRBJ2-1; D is unclear. The V gene lost 5 bases and the J gene lost 8 bases, with 13 bases spanning the gap. Per the germline V gene, CDR1 is MDHEN and CDR2 is SYDVKM. The CDR3 is made up of 13 amino acids. CDR3 loop: CASSLPGWDEQFF. CDR3 in DNA: TGTGCCAGCAGTCTCCCAGGCTGGGATGAGCAGTTCTTC.

In this sample, this clone turned up once. The chain recombines TRBV28 with TRBJ2-3, with a tentative D call TRBD1 (5 bases). V lost 5 bases, J lost 4 bases, and 19 bases lay in between. Germline CDR1 is MDHEN and CDR2 is SYDVKM. The CDR3 contains 16 residues. Written as DNA, the CDR3 is TGTGCCAGCAGTCTATACCAGGGAATGAGCGCAGATACGCAGTATTTT. As protein: CASSLYQGMSADTQYF. Full variable domain (outside the CDR3, taken from reference TRBV28 and TRBJ2-3): DVKVTQSSRYLVKRTGEKVFLECVQDMDHENMFWYRQDPGLGLRLIYFSYDVKMKEKGDIPEGYSVSREKKERFSLILESASTNQTSMYLCASSLYQGMSADTQYFGPGTRLTVL.

This clone was counted once. The gene calls are TRBV2 and TRBJ2-1, with 7 nucleotides matching TRBD1. Germline V CDR1 and CDR2: SNHLY, FYNNEI. This CDR3 comprises 15 residues. Trimming at V came to 6 bases and at J to 4 bases, leaving 9 bases not matched to a gene. For the CDR3, the DNA is TGTGCCAGCAGGAGGGGGACAGAAGGATACAATGAGCAGTTCTTC. Residues: CASRRGTEGYNEQFF.

V usage is TRBV10-2 and J usage is TRBJ1-3; D uncertain. Trimming took 6 bases from V and 5 from J, leaving 8 bases between them. The germline V gene encodes CDR1 WSHSY and CDR2 SAAADI. The CDR3 totals 12 residues. This CDR3 is CASSPDRNTIYF. The CDR3 bases are TGCGCCAGCAGCCCCGACAGAAACACCATATATTTT.

The chain recombines TRBV5-1 with TRBJ1-1; no firm D call. Germline CDR1 is SGHRS and CDR2 is YFSETQ. The CDR3 length is 13 residues. V lost 4 bases and J lost 2, with 9 bases in between. The CDR3, as DNA: TGCGCCAGCAGCGTTGACTCAAACACTGAAGCTTTCTTT. This gives the protein CASSVDSNTEAFF.

CDR3 protein: CASTSLGGSETQYF. For the CDR3, the DNA is TGTGCCAGCACCTCATTGGGAGGGTCAGAGACCCAGTACTTC. This rearrangement joins TRBV28 to TRBJ2-5; 7 nucleotides agree with TRBD2. The CDR3 spans 14 residues. Per the germline V gene, CDR1 is MDHEN and CDR2 is SYDVKM. V was pared by 7 bases and J by 4 bases, with 9 bases of the junction left unmatched.

The genes are TRBV19 and TRBJ1-4; TRBD1 agrees at 8 bases. The V and J ends lost 8 bases and 0 bases, in that order; junction bases with no gene match: 8. CDR1 is LNHDA, CDR2 SQIVND, per germline (reference sequence). This CDR3 has 16 amino acids. For the CDR3, the DNA is TGTGCCAGTCAACAGGGGGGACCCGCAACTAATGAAAAACTGTTTTTT. It specifies CASQQGGPATNEKLFF.

The sample holds a few counts of this clone. The V and J genes are TRBV5-1 and TRBJ2-3; unclear D gene. V lost 3 bases to trimming and J lost 2 bases, with 7 bases between them. Germline V lookup: CDR1 SGHRS, CDR2 YFSETQ. This CDR3 spans 13 amino acids. This chain's CDR3 is CASSWSYTDTQYF. The CDR3 nucleotides read TGCGCCAGCAGCTGGAGCTACACAGATACGCAGTATTTT. Using reference TRBV5-1 and TRBJ2-3 for the parts outside the CDR3, the full variable domain is KAGVTQTPRYLIKTRGQQVTLSCSPISGHRSVSWYQQTPGQGLQFLFEYFSETQRNKGNFPGRFSGRQFSNSRSEMNVSTLELGDSALYLCASSWSYTDTQYFGPGTRLTVL.

CDR3 loop: CASSPNLGQGDEKLFF. CDR3 sequence (DNA): TGTGCCAGCAGTCCTAACCTCGGACAGGGGGATGAAAAACTGTTTTTT. The chain links TRBV28 to TRBJ1-4; 10 nucleotides match TRBD1. The CDR3 covers 16 residues. Trimming removed 5 bases from V and 6 bases from J; junction bases left unmatched: 9. Germline CDR1 is MDHEN and CDR2 is SYDVKM.

The chain has TRBV25-1 and TRBJ2-7, with TRBD1 matching over 7 bases. Germline CDR1 is MGHDK and CDR2 is SYGVNS. There are 15 residues in the CDR3. J gave up 5 bases and V 7 bases, and 14 bases lay outside the gene matches. The CDR3 sequence: CASTPGQGVTHEQYF. CDR3 nucleotide sequence: TGTGCCAGCACCCCGGGGCAGGGGGTGACGCACGAGCAGTACTTC.

This chain uses TRBV27 with TRBJ2-3; D perhaps matches TRBD2 (7 bases). The V and J ends lost 3 bases and 4 bases respectively, with 17 bases between them. In germline, CDR1 is MNHEY, CDR2 SMNVEV (reference sequence). This CDR3 has 16 amino acids. The CDR3 DNA is TGTGCCAGCAGTTTCTCTGCGGGGGCTCTTTCAGATACGCAGTATTTT. Translated: CASSFSAGALSDTQYF.

The chain couples TRBV28 to TRBJ2-1, with TRBD2 identical over 10 bases. The V gene's germline CDR1 is MDHEN and CDR2 SYDVKM. J was trimmed by 12 bases and V by 3 bases; bases with no gene match: 8. This CDR3 is 14 amino acids long. CDR3 DNA: TGTGCCAGCAGTTTCCCGGCTAGCGGGAGAACGCAGTTCTTC. It specifies CASSFPASGRTQFF.

The genes are TRBV2 and TRBJ1-2; TRBD1 is a possible D gene (5 bases). The germline V gene encodes CDR1 SNHLY and CDR2 FYNNEI. The CDR3 has 13 residues. V was shortened by 8 bases and J by 4 bases, with 14 bases between the two germline ends. This chain's CDR3 is CASGGRVVYGYTF. The CDR3 DNA reads as TGTGCCAGCGGCGGCAGGGTAGTCTATGGCTACACCTTC.

This chain joins TRBV30 and TRBJ1-2, with 8 bases aligning to TRBD1. CDR3 length: 13 residues. Germline V gene lookup returns CDR1 GTSNPN and CDR2 SVGIG (reference sequence). The J segment lost 8 bases and the V segment lost 4 bases, leaving 9 bases of the junction unmatched. The DNA for the CDR3 is TGTGCCTGGACCGCAGGGGGCGCAGGGGGCTACACCTTC. This translates into CAWTAGGAGGYTF.

This clone came up once. The chain couples TRBV5-4 to TRBJ2-5; 8 nucleotides align to TRBD1. This CDR3 has 15 residues. Per the germline V gene, CDR1 is SGHNT and CDR2 is YYREEE (reference sequence). Trimming took 3 bases from V and 2 from J; bases not matched to a gene: 6. Here the CDR3 reads CASSSGQGDQETQYF. CDR3 DNA: TGTGCCAGCAGCTCAGGACAGGGAGATCAAGAGACCCAGTACTTC.

This chain joins TRBV9 and TRBJ2-2; D is possibly TRBD2 (6 bases). Germline loops: CDR1 SGDLS, CDR2 YYNGEE. V gave up 0 bases and J gave up 1 base, with 7 bases separating them. This CDR3 has 15 amino acids. The CDR3 sequence is CASSVAGENTGELFF. DNA of the CDR3: TGTGCCAGCAGCGTAGCGGGAGAGAACACCGGGGAGCTGTTTTTT.

This sequence joins TRBV28 and TRBJ2-7; D may be TRBD1 (5 bases). The germline V gene has CDR1 MDHEN and CDR2 SYDVKM. With 5 bases removed from V and 3 bases from J, the gap between germline ends came to 14 bases. The CDR3 covers 14 residues. This CDR3 reads CASSPKGYGYEQYF. The CDR3 DNA follows: TGTGCCAGCAGTCCCAAGGGGTACGGCTACGAGCAGTACTTC.

The rearrangement uses TRBV6-5 and TRBJ2-3; TRBD1 matches 7 bases. The CDR3 loop spans 14 amino acids. Germline V gene sequence: CDR1 MNHEY, CDR2 SVGAGI. V shed 6 bases, J shed 4 bases, and the junction held 7 bases outside the gene matches. CDR3 DNA: TGTGCCAGCAGCCACGGGACAGATGCAGATACGCAGTATTTT. Translated, it gives CASSHGTDADTQYF.

The V and J genes are TRBV6-5 and TRBJ2-7, with 11 nucleotides matching TRBD2. This CDR3 spans 15 amino acids. V shed 0 bases and J 6 bases; nucleotides not matched to a gene: 4. CDR1 MNHEY and CDR2 SVGAGI come from the germline V gene. The CDR3 here is CASSYSGLAGGEQYF. CDR3 in DNA: TGTGCCAGCAGTTACTCTGGGCTAGCGGGGGGCGAGCAGTACTTC.

In its sample, this clone was seen once. V is TRBV5-4 and J is TRBJ2-1; D is unclear. V lost 4 bases to trimming and J lost 0 bases, with 14 bases between them. The CDR3 is 16 residues long. Germline CDR1 is SGHNT and CDR2 is YYREEE (reference sequence). Here the CDR3 DNA reads TGTGCCAGCAGCCCGAGTCAACTCTACTCCTACAATGAGCAGTTCTTC. Protein product: CASSPSQLYSYNEQFF.

The chain combines TRBV6-5 with TRBJ2-2, with TRBD1 matching 9 bases. Germline CDR1 and CDR2: MNHEY and SVGAGI. The CDR3 has 15 amino acids. V shed 2 bases, J shed 7 bases, and the junction held 5 bases outside the gene matches. The CDR3 bases are TGTGCCAGCAGTTACACCGGGACAGGGAACGGGGAGCTGTTTTTT. Its protein is CASSYTGTGNGELFF.

This chain joins TRBV18 and TRBJ1-6; unclear D gene. The V end lost 5 bases, the J end lost 9 bases, and 8 bases lay between the germline ends. This CDR3 region has 12 residues. Germline V gene lookup returns CDR1 KGHSH and CDR2 LQKENI. The CDR3 DNA follows: TGTGCCAGCTCATCAGAGGGTTCACCCCTCCACTTT. Its protein product is CASSSEGSPLHF.